The clone carrying this TCR beta chain was counted a few times. The antigen remains unidentified. The protocol was immunoSEQ multiplex PCR, while the TCRdb copy is restricted to in-frame clones and leaves out a portion. The table shows approximately 210,000 clones, with around 72% occurring only once. Germline V gene data show CDR1 as LNHDA and CDR2 as SQIVND (reference sequence). With 0 bases removed from V and 6 bases from J, the gap between germline ends came to 12 bases. The CDR3 sequence is 15 residues long. The data were obtained in a study of cytotoxic CD8 clonotypes in ibrutinib-treated CLL. Overall study: The study included eleven to twelve relapsed/refractory and roughly 16 treatment-naive patients; roughly 17 had IGHV unmutated disease. Partial response was seen in approximately 24 patients and complete response in 2; after median roughly six years, approximately 14 stayed remitted, around 12 progressed. Study outcomes and limitations: Ibrutinib response saw clonality rise, and progression saw it return toward baseline. The public clonotypes identified were infrequent and showed contraction or stability on treatment.

The chain has TRBV19 and TRBJ2-1; tentative D call: TRBD1 (6 bases). This TCR came from a human donor with chronic lymphocytic leukemia. The sequenced sample was PBMCs, obtained after 24 months of ibrutinib treatment. CDR3 loop: CASSIDRGRGNEQFF. CDR3 bases: TGTGCCAGTAGTATAGACAGGGGTCGGGGCAATGAGCAGTTCTTC.